A single sample gave rise to the 4 T cell receptor beta chains below, sequenced in a study of T cell repertoires in cytomegalovirus infection. TCRdb processed the reads anew with MiXCR; each CDR3 protein has one entry. Counted here are roughly 990,000 distinct CDR3 sequences, 31% occurring once; the ten biggest clones make up more than 12%. These TCRs' antigens remain unknown. The sample was cultured CD8+ T cells from PBMCs, taken from culture after CMV antigen stimulation. Source of these receptors: a human donor in good health (CMV status not recorded). Some clones in this sample may be carry-over from other donors' samples.

Only a few counts were recorded for this clonotype. This sequence joins TRBV12-3 or TRBV12-4 and TRBJ1-3, with a tentative D call TRBD1 (5 bases). This CDR3 has 15 amino acids. V was shortened by 7 bases and J by 3 bases, with 16 bases between the two germline ends. The CDR3 spells CASNVLTDGGNTIYF. Written as DNA, the CDR3 is TGTGCCAGCAACGTCTTGACAGACGGTGGAAACACCATATATTTT.

This clonotype was counted many times. In DNA, the CDR3 is TGTGCCAGCAGCTTAGGCGAAAGGAAAGGAGAGACCCAGTACTTC. It encodes CASSLGERKGETQYF. This chain connects TRBV7-9 to TRBJ2-5, with no clear D. The CDR3 runs to 15 residues. The germline V gene encodes CDR1 SEHNR and CDR2 FQNEAQ (reference sequence). Trimming took 1 base from V and 4 from J, leaving 13 bases between them.

This clonotype was counted between two and nine times. The V gene is TRBV24-1, the J gene TRBJ2-2, with unresolved D. This CDR3 has 12 residues. V lost 2 bases to trimming and J lost 8 bases, with 5 bases between them. The V gene's germline CDR1 is KGHDR and CDR2 SFDVKD. The CDR3 DNA sequence: TGTGCCACCAGTGATTCAGTAGGGGAGCTGTTTTTT. Its protein is CATSDSVGELFF.

The V call is TRBV24-1, the J call TRBJ2-6; D is unclear. With 8 bases removed from V and 5 bases from J, the gap between germline ends came to 9 bases. This CDR3 has 13 amino acids. Per the germline V gene, CDR1 is KGHDR and CDR2 is SFDVKD. The chain's CDR3 is CATNGPWANVLTF. The CDR3 DNA reads TGTGCCACCAATGGCCCCTGGGCCAACGTCCTGACTTTC.